These 22 T cell receptor beta chains originate from one sample sequenced in a study of response to subunit inactivated influenza vaccine (dated by TCRdb to the late 2010s). To prepare the library, RT-PCR was applied. Sequencing was performed on an Illumina HiSeq 2500. The raw public reads went through TCRdb reprocessing: fastp at Q25, MiXCR clone calling, in-frame beta chains kept. Under each unique CDR3 protein, matching rows form one entry showing the most common genes and DNA. The sample table contains hundreds of thousands of distinct CDR3 sequences; only one count was recorded for roughly 18% of them. The ten most abundant clones make up 11% of the sample. This specimen consisted of PBMCs from blood, obtained approximately 5 days after vaccination. These TCRs come from a man in his fifties or sixties who received an inactivated influenza vaccine. Donor details come from another sample of the same person, matched by shared clones.

This clonotype turned up a few times. The genes are TRBV12-3 or TRBV12-4 and TRBJ2-7, with TRBD1 matching 7 bases. This CDR3 has 15 amino acids. J gave up 6 bases and V 2 bases, and 10 bases lay outside the gene matches. The chain's CDR3 is CASSLSGQGVGEQYF. CDR3 in DNA: TGTGCCAGCAGTTTATCTGGTCAGGGGGTCGGCGAGCAGTACTTC.

This chain joins TRBV3-1 and TRBJ1-1, with a tentative D call TRBD1 (5 bases). Trimming pared 4 bases from V and 0 bases from J, leaving 15 bases between. There are 16 residues in the CDR3. The germline CDR1 and CDR2 sequences are LGHDT and YNNKEL (reference sequence). CDR3 protein: CASSRRAGMLNTEAFF. The CDR3 nucleotides are TGTGCCAGCAGCCGGAGAGCAGGGATGTTGAACACTGAAGCTTTCTTT.

In this sample, this clonotype turned up a few times. The chain uses TRBV11-2 and TRBJ2-7, with D perhaps TRBD1 or TRBD2 (5 bases each). Trimming shortened V by 0 bases and J by 3 bases, and 9 bases separated the two germline ends. Germline V lookup: CDR1 SGHAT, CDR2 FQNNGV. The CDR3 extends over 14 amino acids. The CDR3 nucleotides read TGTGCCAGCAGCTTAGAGGGGACCGTCTACGAGCAGTACTTC. Its translation: CASSLEGTVYEQYF.

This sequence joins TRBV20-1 and TRBJ2-1, with D possibly matching TRBD2 (6 bases). The CDR3 contains 16 residues. The germline gives CDR1 DFQATT, CDR2 SNEGSKA (reference sequence). Trimming stripped 6 bases from V and 4 bases from J, with 22 bases between. The CDR3 bases are TGCAGTGCGTATCCCCGCCGGGAGCGGGTATACAATGAGCAGTTCTTC. Translated, it gives CSAYPRRERVYNEQFF.

This clonotype was seen a handful of times. The chain carries TRBV29-1 and TRBJ2-5, with TRBD1 matching over 10 bases. The CDR3 has 14 amino acids. J lost 5 bases, V lost 6 bases, and 9 bases had no gene match. The germline gives CDR1 SQVTM, CDR2 ANQGSEA. The CDR3, as DNA: TGCAGCGTAGACCGGGACAGGGGTAGTGAGACCCAGTACTTC. It translates to CSVDRDRGSETQYF. Full variable domain (outside the CDR3, taken from reference TRBV29-1 and TRBJ2-5): SAVISQKPSRDICQRGTSLTIQCQVDSQVTMMFWYRQQPGQSLTLIATANQGSEATYESGFVIDKFPISRPNLTFSTLTVSNMSPEDSSIYLCSVDRDRGSETQYFGPGTRLLVL.

Many counts were recorded for this clonotype. V usage is TRBV7-2 and J usage is TRBJ2-1, with TRBD2 matching 13 bases. Germline V gene data show CDR1 as SGHTA and CDR2 as FQGNSA. The CDR3 runs to 15 residues. The V gene end was trimmed by 5 bases and the J gene end by 5 bases; junction bases not matched to a gene: 3. The CDR3 loop reads CASSTGLAGNNEQFF. CDR3 coding DNA: TGTGCCAGCAGCACGGGACTAGCGGGAAACAATGAGCAGTTCTTC.

The J gene is TRBJ2-7, the V gene TRBV10-3; TRBD1 matches at 9 bases. CDR3 size: 13 residues. Trimming took 8 bases from V and 4 from J; bases not matched to a gene: 6. Per the germline V gene, CDR1 is ENHRY and CDR2 is SYGVKD. DNA for the CDR3: TGTGCCATCTATTCGGGACAGGGTTACGAGCAGTACTTC. The encoded protein is CAIYSGQGYEQYF.

V is TRBV4-3 and J is TRBJ2-3, with D uncertain. With 0 bases removed from V and 2 bases from J, the gap between germline ends came to 12 bases. This CDR3 is 16 amino acids long. Per the germline V gene, CDR1 is LGHNA and CDR2 is YSLEER. This chain's CDR3 is CASSQDRRVFTDTQYF. The CDR3 nucleotides are TGCGCCAGCAGCCAAGATAGACGGGTTTTCACAGATACGCAGTATTTT.

This clonotype was seen a few times. The genes are TRBV7-8 and TRBJ2-5; TRBD1 aligns across 8 bases. The V segment lost 5 bases and the J segment 2 bases; nucleotides outside the gene matches: 10. This CDR3 contains 16 residues. From germline, CDR1 is SGHVS and CDR2 FQNEAQ. CDR3: CASSPTRTGPQETQYF. The DNA for the CDR3 is TGTGCCAGCAGCCCCACTCGGACAGGGCCTCAAGAGACCCAGTACTTC.

This clonotype showed up just a few times. This chain connects TRBV20-1 to TRBJ2-7, with D tentatively TRBD2 (6 bases). The V gene's germline CDR1 is DFQATT and CDR2 SNEGSKA (reference sequence). The CDR3 sequence is 13 residues long. Between the trimmed V and J ends, which lost 4 bases and 5 bases, there was a span of 15 bases. CDR3 sequence: CSANTGEVHEQYF. CDR3 sequence (DNA): TGCAGTGCTAACACGGGAGAGGTCCACGAGCAGTACTTC.

The chain links TRBV27 to TRBJ1-2; no definite D call. The CDR3 totals 14 residues. Deletions cut 2 bases from V and 3 bases from J, with 10 bases between. Germline V gene data show CDR1 as MNHEY and CDR2 as SMNVEV (reference sequence). The CDR3 loop is CASSLIPGDYGYTF. DNA for the CDR3: TGTGCCAGCAGTTTAATCCCGGGTGACTATGGCTACACCTTC.

The chain joins TRBV11-1 to TRBJ2-7; unclear D gene. CDR1 is SGHAT, CDR2 FQDESV, per germline (reference sequence). The V end was cut by 1 base, the J end by 12 bases, with 10 bases between. There are 11 residues in the CDR3. The CDR3 sequence is CASSLGGLPYF. CDR3 nucleotides: TGTGCCAGCAGCTTAGGAGGCTTACCGTACTTC.

This clonotype was seen many times. The V call is TRBV15, the J call TRBJ1-2; a possible D gene is TRBD1 (5 bases). V lost 4 bases and J 0 bases, leaving 12 bases between the germline ends. The CDR3 totals 15 residues. The germline V gene encodes CDR1 LNHNV and CDR2 YYDKDF (reference sequence). As DNA, the CDR3 is TGTGCCACCAGCACTGACAGACCCACTAACTATGGCTACACCTTC. It translates to CATSTDRPTNYGYTF. Drawing the rest from reference TRBV15 and TRBJ1-2, the complete variable domain is DAMVIQNPRYQVTQFGKPVTLSCSQTLNHNVMYWYQQKSSQAPKLLFHYYDKDFNNEADTPDNFQSRRPNTSFCFLDIRSPGLGDTAMYLCATSTDRPTNYGYTFGSGTRLTVV.

The rearrangement links TRBV7-8 to TRBJ2-4, with D possibly TRBD1 on 5 matching bases. The germline V gene has CDR1 SGHVS and CDR2 FQNEAQ. The CDR3 is 17 residues long. V was trimmed by 1 base and J by 0 bases, leaving 13 bases between them. The CDR3 loop is CASSLGATRVAKNIQYF. For the CDR3, the DNA is TGTGCCAGCAGCTTAGGGGCTACCAGGGTAGCCAAAAACATTCAGTACTTC.

The chain joins TRBV20-1 to TRBJ2-3; D may correspond to TRBD1 or TRBD2 (7 bases each). Germline CDR1 reads DFQATT; CDR2 reads SNEGSKA (reference sequence). V lost 1 base and J lost 4, with 21 bases in between. This CDR3 has 17 amino acids. CDR3 coding DNA: TGCAGTGCTAGAGCCTCAGGGGGAGGGCGGTATGCAGATACGCAGTATTTT. The encoded protein is CSARASGGGRYADTQYF.

The CDR3 sequence: CASKRGDLNTEAFF. The CDR3 bases are TGTGCCAGCAAAAGGGGGGATCTGAACACTGAAGCTTTCTTT. The rearrangement links TRBV12-3 or TRBV12-4 to TRBJ1-1; a weak D match, TRBD1 (6 bases). This CDR3 has 14 residues. Trimming cost V 7 bases and J 0 bases, with 12 bases left between them.

The chain employs TRBV7-8 and TRBJ2-7; D might be TRBD1 (6 bases). CDR3 length: 15 amino acids. V lost 2 bases and J lost 4, with 15 bases in between. Germline V lookup: CDR1 SGHVS, CDR2 FQNEAQ. CDR3 nucleotide sequence: TGTGCCAGCAGCTTAAGGGCAGGGGAATTGTACGAGCAGTACTTC. Protein: CASSLRAGELYEQYF.

This clonotype has just a few counts. The CDR3 spells CASKVAPGQGPYEQYF. CDR3 DNA sequence: TGTGCCAGCAAAGTAGCCCCGGGACAGGGGCCCTACGAGCAGTACTTC. The chain links TRBV6-1 to TRBJ2-7, with TRBD1 matching over 10 bases. Germline CDR1 reads MNHNS; CDR2 reads SASEGT. V shed 7 bases and J 2 bases; nucleotides not matched to a gene: 11. This CDR3 is built from 16 residues.

The chain combines TRBV28 with TRBJ1-4, with D unresolved. Germline CDR1 reads MDHEN; CDR2 reads SYDVKM. The CDR3 runs to 15 residues. Trimming removed 5 bases at V and 8 bases at J, with 18 bases between. In DNA, the CDR3 is TGTGCCAGCAGTCCGGGGATGATGGATGGGGAAAAACTGTTTTTT. Its translation: CASSPGMMDGEKLFF.

The chain links TRBV6-2 or TRBV6-3 to TRBJ2-4; weak D call: TRBD1 (6 bases). This CDR3 is 14 amino acids long. V was shortened by 5 bases and J by 8 bases, with 16 bases between the two germline ends. Germline V gene lookup returns CDR1 MNHEY and CDR2 SVGEGT. As DNA, the CDR3 is TGTGCCAGCAGTCCCCAAGACAGGCCTGACATTCAGTACTTC. It is translated as CASSPQDRPDIQYF.

The J gene is TRBJ2-2, the V gene TRBV6-2 or TRBV6-3; D is uncertain. The CDR3 has 14 amino acids. Germline V gene lookup returns CDR1 MNHEY and CDR2 SVGEGT. The V end lost 7 bases, the J end lost 0 bases, and 9 bases lay between the germline ends. The CDR3 nucleotides are TGTGCCAGCACCCAGACAACGAACACCGGGGAGCTGTTTTTT. Translating it yields CASTQTTNTGELFF.

DNA for the CDR3: TGTGCCAGCTCACACTCCCGGGACAGGGTTGGCTACACCTTC. Its translation is CASSHSRDRVGYTF. The chain links TRBV18 to TRBJ1-2; TRBD1 matches at 9 bases. Per germline, CDR1 KGHSH and CDR2 LQKENI. This CDR3 has 14 amino acids. J lost 7 bases, V lost 4 bases, and 7 bases had no gene match.